Reported below is one T cell receptor beta chain. The target antigen is unknown. Germline-derived CDR1 and CDR2 are SGHNT and YYREEE (reference sequence). The CDR3 loop spans 17 amino acids. V lost 2 bases to trimming and J lost 1 base; unmatched junction nucleotides: 3. Assay used: immunoSEQ multiplex PCR; TCRdb lists only in-frame clones, some missing. Seen here are approximately 2,300,000 clones, around 92% observed once, and the top ten hold about 0.36%. These data originate in a study of shared clonotypes between healthy human individuals. Study observations and caveats: Some clonotypes were shared by all four sorted-subset donors, while others were not shared. The non-shared ones had lower generation probabilities than the shared ones. For naive CD4 cells, roughly 4.6% of clonotypes were shared across a handful of donors. Rarefaction exposed incomplete sorted-subset sequencing despite large depth.

Sequencing used naive CD4+ T cells from PBMCs. Subset defined: CD45RA+ positively selected. This receptor was taken from a man younger than 35 in good health. Some clones in this sample may be carry-over from other donors' samples. This rearrangement joins TRBV5-4 to TRBJ2-6, with TRBD1 identical over 10 bases. The CDR3 nucleotides read TGTGCCAGCAGCTTAGGGGACAGGGGTTCTGGGGCCAACGTCCTGACTTTC. Protein sequence: CASSLGDRGSGANVLTF.